This TCR beta chain was recorded in a study of T cells in Graves' hyperthyroidism and ophthalmopathy. Amplified TCR beta CDR3 regions derived from RNA transcripts. When the TCR CDR3 underwent first-round RT-PCR, the HTBI primer set was used. A single record per CDR3 protein comes from TCRdb applying MiXCR to the multiplex PCR reads. The data contain roughly 580,000 distinct CDR3 sequences, about 15% of them singletons. The blood specimen was taken at initial hyperthyroidism diagnosis, before any ophthalmopathy symptoms. This clonotype was seen a few times. The TCR sequence derives from a woman in her twenties or thirties with Graves' hyperthyroidism that later progressed to Graves' ophthalmopathy. The source material was blood.

CDR3 bases: TGTGCCAGCAGCCAGGAGACTAGCGGGAGGAGAACAGAGACCCAGTACTTC. Translating gives CASSQETSGRRTETQYF. The chain recombines TRBV3-1 with TRBJ2-5; 13 bases are a match to TRBD2. Germline-derived CDR1 and CDR2 are LGHDT and YNNKEL (reference sequence). J was trimmed by 4 bases and V by 3 bases; bases with no gene match: 8. This CDR3 is built from 17 residues.